The 24 T cell receptor beta chains presented below share a single source sample, sequenced in a study of T cell responses to AZD1222 COVID-19 vaccine. Sequenced by immunoSEQ multiplex PCR; TCRdb stores in-frame clones only, minus some. The sample comprises 20,000 to 30,000 clones, 86% of which are singletons, and approximately 8.6% rests with the top ten. Here the sequenced sample was peripheral blood, taken 28 days after the second AZD1222 dose. All receptors derive from an adult who received the AZD1222 COVID-19 vaccine.

This clone has just one count. This chain links TRBV7-2 with TRBJ1-1; a possible D gene is TRBD1 (6 bases). CDR1 SGHTA and CDR2 FQGNSA come from the germline V gene. Trimming took off 1 base at V and 10 bases at J, with 16 bases between the two ends. The CDR3 is 14 residues long. CDR3 in DNA: TGTGCCAGCAGCTTAGGGGGGCGCAGGATCGGAGCTTTCTTT. Protein sequence: CASSLGGRRIGAFF.

This chain joins TRBV2 and TRBJ1-4; 7 bases line up with TRBD1. From germline, CDR1 is SNHLY and CDR2 FYNNEI. The CDR3 loop spans 15 amino acids. The trim removed 3 bases at V and 7 bases at J, leaving 8 bases unmatched. The CDR3 DNA is TGTGCCAGCAGTGACCCCACAGGGGAGGGTGAAAAACTGTTTTTT. It is translated as CASSDPTGEGEKLFF.

The chain employs TRBV19 and TRBJ2-7; 8 positions match TRBD1. Trimming removed 5 bases from V and 5 bases from J; junction bases left unmatched: 8. The CDR3 is made up of 14 amino acids. In germline, CDR1 is LNHDA, CDR2 SQIVND (reference sequence). The CDR3 region has the DNA TGTGCCAGTAGTGGGGCAGGGGGCTTCCACGAGCAGTACTTC. Its protein product is CASSGAGGFHEQYF.

The chain employs TRBV5-1 and TRBJ2-1; TRBD2 matches at 14 bases. The CDR3 length is 16 residues. Germline lookup yields CDR1 SGHRS and CDR2 YFSETQ. Germline trimming cut 0 bases from V and 7 bases from J; bases unmatched to any gene: 3. The DNA for the CDR3 is TGCGCCAGCAGCTTGGGGACTAGCGGGAGGTCGAATGAGCAGTTCTTC. Encoded protein: CASSLGTSGRSNEQFF.

The chain links TRBV6-5 to TRBJ2-7; D not certain. The V and J ends lost 7 bases and 5 bases respectively, with 18 bases between them. Germline V lookup: CDR1 MNHEY, CDR2 SVGAGI. The CDR3 is made up of 14 amino acids. The CDR3 nucleotides read TGTGCCAGCACAGCGACCGGTAGTTTCAACGAGCAGTACTTC. Translated, it gives CASTATGSFNEQYF.

The chain is built from TRBV7-2 and TRBJ2-7, with 9 bases identical to TRBD1. Per germline, CDR1 SGHTA and CDR2 FQGNSA. V lost 6 bases, J lost 6 bases, and 15 bases stayed unmatched. The CDR3 is 16 amino acids. CDR3 protein: CASSPVAGQGGLEQYF. The CDR3 nucleotides read TGTGCCAGCAGTCCCGTTGCGGGACAGGGTGGTCTCGAGCAGTACTTC.

This chain joins TRBV7-9 and TRBJ1-4; possibly TRBD1 for D (5 bases). CDR3 length equals 15 residues. The germline CDR1 and CDR2 sequences are SEHNR and FQNEAQ (reference sequence). Trimming removed 5 bases from V and 8 bases from J, with 18 bases in between. CDR3 DNA sequence: TGTGCCAGCAGCGACCCTACACGACAGCCAGAAAAACTGTTTTTT. It translates to CASSDPTRQPEKLFF.

The chain is built from TRBV29-1 and TRBJ2-7; D remains ambiguous. The V gene lost 4 bases and the J gene lost 0 bases, with 13 bases spanning the gap. Germline V gene sequence: CDR1 SQVTM, CDR2 ANQGSEA. This CDR3 region has 14 residues. The CDR3 loop reads CSVGHHVSSYEQYF. For the CDR3, the DNA is TGCAGCGTTGGACACCACGTAAGCTCCTACGAGCAGTACTTC.

The chain carries TRBV5-6 and TRBJ1-1; D not certain. Germline CDR1 is SGHDT and CDR2 is YYEEEE. V was trimmed by 4 bases and J by 1 base, leaving 26 bases between them. This CDR3 comprises 19 residues. The CDR3: CASSHRLKGLSAGNTEAFF. CDR3 coding DNA: TGTGCCAGCAGCCATCGTTTGAAAGGGTTATCGGCAGGGAACACTGAAGCTTTCTTT.

The chain carries TRBV29-1 and TRBJ2-7; no clear D gene. V dropped 0 bases and J dropped 3 bases, with 12 bases sitting between them. Germline lookup yields CDR1 SQVTM and CDR2 ANQGSEA. The CDR3 totals 14 residues. The CDR3 DNA is TGCAGCGTTGAAGACCCTAACTTTATCTACGAGCAGTACTTC. Translated, it gives CSVEDPNFIYEQYF.

CDR3 in amino acids: CASSIRARQGNTEAFF. In DNA form, the CDR3 reads TGTGCCAGTAGTATACGGGCTAGACAGGGGAACACTGAAGCTTTCTTT. The V and J genes are TRBV19 and TRBJ1-1; 7 bases fit TRBD1. The ends lost 2 bases at V and 1 base at J; junction bases unmatched: 7. The CDR3 length is 16 residues. Germline V gives CDR1 LNHDA, CDR2 SQIVND (reference sequence).

V is TRBV30 and J is TRBJ2-1; D gene uncertain. Germline assignment: CDR1 GTSNPN and CDR2 SVGIG (reference sequence). The length of the CDR3 is 11 residues. V gave up 3 bases and J gave up 8 bases, with 8 bases separating them. The CDR3 reads CAWSLNDEQFF. The CDR3 DNA follows: TGTGCCTGGAGCCTCAACGATGAGCAGTTCTTC.

The V gene is TRBV18, the J gene TRBJ2-2; D is unclear. Germline loops: CDR1 KGHSH, CDR2 LQKENI. This CDR3 is built from 16 residues. V lost 0 bases and J 0 bases, leaving 8 bases between the germline ends. The CDR3 nucleotides read TGTGCCAGCTCACCACCCGGGCAAACGAACACCGGGGAGCTGTTTTTT. As protein: CASSPPGQTNTGELFF.

CDR3 coding DNA: TGCAGCGTGTCAGGGACTAGCGGGAGGGGCTCCTACAATGAGCAGTTCTTC. It yields the protein CSVSGTSGRGSYNEQFF. The chain has TRBV29-1 and TRBJ2-1; 16 positions match TRBD2. J gave up 0 bases and V 6 bases, and 5 bases lay outside the gene matches. Germline CDR1 and CDR2: SQVTM and ANQGSEA. This CDR3 region has 17 residues.

The rearrangement links TRBV6-6 to TRBJ1-6; 12 positions agree with TRBD1. After removal of 6 bases from V and 8 bases from J, the junction contained 11 bases not matched to a gene. The CDR3 consists of 17 residues. Per germline, CDR1 MNHNY and CDR2 SVGAGI (reference sequence). CDR3: CASSRGTGGAVHSPLHF. The CDR3, as DNA: TGTGCCAGCAGCCGAGGGACAGGGGGCGCGGTTCATTCACCCCTCCACTTT.

This clone showed up just a few times. The chain links TRBV5-1 to TRBJ1-3, with D possibly matching TRBD1 (6 bases). The germline V and J ends were trimmed by 2 bases and 8 bases, with 11 bases remaining between them. Germline V gives CDR1 SGHRS, CDR2 YFSETQ. This CDR3 comprises 13 residues. For the CDR3, the DNA is TGCGCCAGCAGCTTTCCAGGGGCGGACACCATATATTTT. Its translation: CASSFPGADTIYF. The variable domain in full, with the rest retrieved from reference TRBV5-1 and TRBJ1-3, is KAGVTQTPRYLIKTRGQQVTLSCSPISGHRSVSWYQQTPGQGLQFLFEYFSETQRNKGNFPGRFSGRQFSNSRSEMNVSTLELGDSALYLCASSFPGADTIYFGEGSWLTVV.

The chain couples TRBV3-1 (or the pseudogene TRBV3-2) to TRBJ1-4; 9 nucleotides align to TRBD1. Germline lookup yields CDR1 LGHDT and CDR2 YNNKEL (reference sequence). This CDR3 is built from 13 residues. V shed 7 bases and J 7 bases; nucleotides not matched to a gene: 4. Written as DNA, the CDR3 is TGTGCCAGCACGGGACAGGGCCGTGAAAAACTGTTTTTT. Its protein is CASTGQGREKLFF.

The gene calls are TRBV19 and TRBJ1-3; a weak D match, TRBD1 (6 bases). V lost 5 bases, J lost 3 bases, and 14 bases lay in between. The CDR3 has 15 residues. From germline, CDR1 is LNHDA and CDR2 SQIVND (reference sequence). As DNA, the CDR3 is TGTGCCAGTAGTTCGCGCCAGGGGAATGGAAACACCATATATTTT. Translated: CASSSRQGNGNTIYF.

This sequence joins TRBV5-1 and TRBJ1-4, with TRBD1 as a possible D gene (5 bases). Germline CDR1 SGHRS, CDR2 YFSETQ. The CDR3 has 17 residues. Trimming took 4 bases from V and 0 from J, leaving 16 bases between them. In DNA, the CDR3 is TGCGCCAGCAGCAGGGAAGGGGAACTTGCAACTAATGAAAAACTGTTTTTT. Translating it yields CASSREGELATNEKLFF.

The chain links TRBV3-1 (or the pseudogene TRBV3-2) to TRBJ1-2; 7 nucleotides line up with TRBD1. Looked up from germline, CDR1 is LGHDT and CDR2 is YNNKEL (reference sequence). CDR3 length: 14 amino acids. Losses at the gene ends were 4 bases for V and 3 bases for J; bases not matched to a gene: 5. The CDR3 DNA reads as TGTGCCAGCAGCCCCCCAGACAGGGACTATGGCTACACCTTC. This translates into CASSPPDRDYGYTF.

CDR3 sequence (DNA): TGTGCCAGCAGTGCCTCCTTGGAACAGCCCCAGCATTTT. Translation: CASSASLEQPQHF. The V call is TRBV6-4, the J call TRBJ1-5; no reliable D call. With 4 bases removed from V and 7 bases from J, the gap between germline ends came to 11 bases. The CDR3 has 13 amino acids. CDR1 is MRHNA and CDR2 is SNTAGT in the germline V gene.

This chain uses TRBV7-2 with TRBJ2-1; 8 nucleotides line up with TRBD1. The CDR3 has 18 amino acids. From germline, CDR1 is SGHTA and CDR2 FQGNSA. V lost 5 bases to trimming and J lost 8 bases; unmatched junction nucleotides: 20. CDR3 residues: CASSPPAVTGADWYEQFF. CDR3 bases: TGTGCCAGCAGCCCCCCGGCGGTGACAGGGGCGGATTGGTATGAGCAGTTCTTC.

The CDR3 DNA is TGTGCCAGCAGAGCGACAGTTAGCAATCAGCCCCAGCATTTT. Translation: CASRATVSNQPQHF. The chain has TRBV28 and TRBJ1-5; possible D gene TRBD1, 5 bases. Trimming took off 6 bases at V and 0 bases at J, with 9 bases between the two ends. The CDR3 has 14 residues. Looked up from germline, CDR1 is MDHEN and CDR2 is SYDVKM.

The chain uses TRBV9 and TRBJ2-1; D is perhaps TRBD2 (5 bases). The germline gives CDR1 SGDLS, CDR2 YYNGEE. The length of the CDR3 is 14 residues. Trimming cost V 5 bases and J 15 bases, with 24 bases left between them. The CDR3 sequence is CASSRPGREVRLFF. CDR3 nucleotides: TGTGCCAGCAGTCGACCGGGCCGGGAAGTAAGGCTGTTCTTC.